This T cell receptor (beta chain) was observed in a study of cytomegalovirus exposure and HLA in healthy donors. PCR involved 60 Vbeta and 13 Jbeta primers. Clones were read by immunoSEQ multiplex PCR, and TCRdb kept only the in-frame ones, dropping some. The sample contains about 82,000 clones, 60% to 85% of which appear only once. Only one count was recorded for this clone. Antigen unknown. This CDR3 is 14 amino acids long. V dropped 6 bases and J dropped 2; count of bases not matched to a gene: 5. Germline values: CDR1 SNHLY, CDR2 FYNNEI. Study-level findings and limits: What a later analysis showed was that several of the most significant clusters appeared linked to common viral pathogens. Reports indicate that TCR beta sequences accurately predicted the HLA-A and HLA-B alleles of most subjects.

The TCR originated in a male donor in good health and CMV-seropositive. This chain links TRBV2 with TRBJ2-7, with TRBD2 matching over 9 bases. Specimen: PBMCs. The DNA of the CDR3 is TGTGCCAGCAGGGGGAGACTAGCGGCCTACGAGCAGTACTTC. The encoded protein is CASRGRLAAYEQYF.